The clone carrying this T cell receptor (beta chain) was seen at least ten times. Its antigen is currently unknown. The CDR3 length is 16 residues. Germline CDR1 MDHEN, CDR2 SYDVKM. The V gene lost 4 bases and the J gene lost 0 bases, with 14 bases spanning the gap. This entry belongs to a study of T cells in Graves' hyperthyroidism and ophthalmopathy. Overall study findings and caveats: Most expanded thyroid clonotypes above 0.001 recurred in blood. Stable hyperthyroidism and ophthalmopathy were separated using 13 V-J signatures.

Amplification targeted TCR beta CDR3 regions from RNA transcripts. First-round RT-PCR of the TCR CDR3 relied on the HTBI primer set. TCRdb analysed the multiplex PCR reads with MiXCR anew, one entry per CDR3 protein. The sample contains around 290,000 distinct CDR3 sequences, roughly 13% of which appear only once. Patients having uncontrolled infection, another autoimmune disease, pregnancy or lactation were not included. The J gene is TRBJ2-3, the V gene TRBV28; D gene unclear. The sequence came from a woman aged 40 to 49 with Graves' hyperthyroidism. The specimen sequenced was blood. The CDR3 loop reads CASSSRTETSTDTQYF. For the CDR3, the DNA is TGTGCCAGCAGTTCGCGGACGGAGACTAGCACAGATACGCAGTATTTT.